This T cell receptor (beta chain) was recorded in a study of technical replicates of blood from a few donors. V lost 6 bases to trimming and J lost 8 bases; unmatched junction nucleotides: 5. The CDR3 runs 13 residues. The germline gives CDR1 LNHDA, CDR2 SQIVND (reference sequence). TCRdb's copy holds only in-frame clones and misses some; the assay was immunoSEQ multiplex PCR. The sample includes about 87,000 clones, approximately 95% seen only once; the top ten take more than 0.3%. This rearrangement joins TRBV19 to TRBJ2-5; 11 nucleotides agree with TRBD2. The sequencing sample was made of T cells isolated from PBMCs. The source of this sequence is a human donor in good health. This CDR3 is CASRPSGRFTQYF. As DNA, the CDR3 is TGTGCCAGTAGACCTAGCGGGAGGTTTACCCAGTACTTC.